The following is a TCR beta chain sequence with its context. This sample was included in a study of T-cell memory formation after mild COVID-19. Across the study: The TCR clusters were mostly specific to one donor.

The CDR3 extends over 12 amino acids. Germline V gene sequence: CDR1 MNHEY, CDR2 SVGAGI. With 8 bases removed from V and 8 bases from J, the gap between germline ends came to 15 bases. From the 5' RACE reads, TCRdb called clonotypes with MiXCR, one entry per CDR3 protein. The sample yields about 390,000 distinct CDR3 sequences, under 25% seen once. The TCR sequence derives from an adult woman who had mild COVID-19 (a few samples of this study predate the infection). Cell type and time point are not known. J is TRBJ1-1 and V is TRBV6-5; D gene ambiguous. The sequenced sample consisted of PBMCs or a T cell subset sorted from them (not recorded which). This chain's CDR3 is CASGLLSEEAFF. For the CDR3, the DNA is TGTGCCAGCGGACTTTTAAGTGAAGAAGCTTTCTTT.